This TCR delta chain stems from a study of delta chains in infants with herpesvirus infections (dated by TCRdb to 2021 to 2023). The study in broad terms: To characterize gammadelta T cell responses to primary cytomegalovirus (CMV) infection, researchers prospectively followed a birth cohort of Ugandan infants starting at birth. The study searched for a public fetal Vdelta1/Vgamma8 gammadelta TCR clonotype in infants who acquired CMV infection after birth. gammadelta TCRs were sequenced from PBMC of some 19 CMV-infected infants (one congenitally infected) and roughly 8 CMV-uninfected infants with enough sample available. Infant blood samples fell into approximate age groups of 1.5, 4, 8 and 12 months. Previously published Belgian fetal and cord blood gammadelta TCR data were included only for comparison and were not generated in this cohort.

In Kampala, Uganda, pregnant women receiving prenatal care were recruited and their infants were enrolled, and documentation of maternal HIV status was required. Home visits to families took place weekly, and collection of infant clinical information, oral swabs and peripheral blood began at 6 weeks of age and was repeated every 4 months after that. Blood was drawn into heparin tubes, and PBMC were separated by Ficoll-Paque density gradient centrifugation and then cryopreserved. The CDR3, cysteine through phenylalanine, is 19 amino acids long. The CDR3 DNA has 57 bases and is translated from base 1. V trim: 2 bases; J trim: 0 bases; unmatched bases: 5. CDR1 and CDR2 are read off the germline V gene as GEAIGNYY and EKD. Within its sample, this clone is medium-sized (0.01 to 0.1%). Its cognate antigen has yet to be identified. No base quality information exists; no much larger clone differs at one position.

Broader findings and caveats from the paper: Of approximately 20 CMV-infected infants, several carried the public Vdelta1 clonotype: three infants infected postnatally before 120 days of age and the congenitally infected infant. The public clonotype might still be present below the detection limit in CMV-uninfected infants. The authors acknowledged a small sample size and a lack of race- or environment-matched controls, because almost all Ugandans acquire CMV before adulthood. The frequency of the public clonotype among Vdelta1 cells appeared to be inversely correlated with age at infection and fell quickly, apparently not lasting beyond about two months. The public clonotype was detected only at the first time point after infection and was not found in uninfected infants or in infants infected after 120 days.

The library was obtained by RT-PCR. To generate TCR cDNA, PBMC RNA underwent reverse transcription with SuperScript II using gamma-chain- and delta-chain-specific primers. cDNA was purified with AMPure XP beads, amplified, and indexed with Illumina adapters using the Nextera XT Index Kit. An Illumina MiSeq with a V2 300-cycle kit was used to sequence the gammadelta TCR libraries. As for the authors' bioinformatics: Using MiXCR v2.1.12, CDR3 sequences were assembled, and reads were mapped onto D, J and V genes obtained from GenBank. VDJtools v1.2.1 was used to analyze the repertoires of the CDR3 clonotypes. Public reads were reanalyzed in TCRdb with CATT, and rows carrying the same DNA were merged afterwards. The authors' filters were not applied to this entry. This sample is represented by 700 to 900 delta-chain clones; roughly 12% of them were singletons. Together, the top ten hold approximately 20% of the sample.

The sequence came from a human donor who was a Ugandan infant, either HIV-exposed or HIV-unexposed (not recorded which). Source: peripheral blood, taken at time point 2 of longitudinal follow-up. The rearrangement joined TRDV2 to TRDJ3, with 11 bases matching TRDD3. The CDR3 corresponds to CACDKVLGDSSWDTRQMFF. The DNA sequence is TGTGCCTGTGACAAAGTACTGGGGGATAGCTCCTGGGACACCCGACAGATGTTTTTC.